This T cell receptor beta chain was retrieved from a study of blood T cells in healthy people across ages. Broader study findings: Per million T cells, TCR beta diversity dropped about linearly as age rose.

The length of the CDR3 is 13 residues. Between the trimmed V and J ends, which lost 6 bases and 3 bases, there was a span of 12 bases. Germline V gives CDR1 DFQATT, CDR2 SNEGSKA (reference sequence). The sample holds a few counts of this clonotype. What it binds is not known. A second PCR, run for roughly 7 to 11 cycles, used a sample-barcoded 5' primer plus a J-beta primer mix. A template-switch adaptor that had 12 random nucleotides put a tag on each cDNA molecule. TCRdb re-called the 5' RACE reads with MiXCR, one entry per CDR3 protein. Of about a million distinct CDR3 sequences in the sample, 35% to 40% were seen once.

This clonotype was sampled from a man aged 18 to 29 in good health. This chain connects TRBV20-1 to TRBJ1-5; D unresolved. The sample consisted of blood. This CDR3 reads CSARSRINQPQHF. In nucleotides, the CDR3 is TGCAGTGCAAGAAGTCGGATCAATCAGCCCCAGCATTTT.